A single sample is the source of the 6 T cell receptor beta chains below, sequenced in a study of blood T cell repertoires in COVID-19. Generated by immunoSEQ multiplex PCR, the TCRdb table keeps only in-frame clones and is missing some. The sample contains some 260,000 clones, approximately 86% of which appear only once. Material: peripheral blood. The receptors here all came from a woman in her thirties with acute or convalescent COVID-19.

This clone was observed many times. This chain links TRBV27 with TRBJ1-3, with D possibly TRBD1 on 5 matching bases. Germline lookup yields CDR1 MNHEY and CDR2 SMNVEV (reference sequence). CDR3 length: 15 amino acids. With 2 bases removed from V and 4 bases from J, the gap between germline ends came to 12 bases. The CDR3 here is CASSLTGRLGNTIYF. In DNA, the CDR3 is TGTGCCAGCAGTTTAACAGGCCGCTTGGGAAACACCATATATTTT.

V is TRBV6-5 and J is TRBJ2-3; D call uncertain. Deletions cut 6 bases from V and 0 bases from J, with 10 bases between. CDR3 length: 14 residues. The germline CDR1 and CDR2 sequences are MNHEY and SVGAGI. CDR3 sequence (DNA): TGTGCCAGCAGCCAAAGGAGTAGCACAGATACGCAGTATTTT. It is translated as CASSQRSSTDTQYF.

V usage is TRBV18 and J usage is TRBJ2-1, with 8 positions matching TRBD2. In germline, CDR1 is KGHSH, CDR2 LQKENI. The CDR3 loop spans 15 amino acids. With 3 bases clipped from V and 12 bases from J, the junction kept 13 bases outside the gene matches. CDR3 amino acids: CASSPVWRGAQAQFF. The CDR3 DNA follows: TGTGCCAGCTCACCTGTATGGCGGGGGGCCCAAGCGCAGTTCTTC.

This chain links TRBV7-8 with TRBJ2-3, with TRBD1 matching 9 bases. The J segment lost 4 bases and the V segment lost 3 bases, leaving 8 bases of the junction unmatched. The CDR3 length is 16 residues. Germline V gene sequence: CDR1 SGHVS, CDR2 FQNEAQ. The CDR3, as DNA: TGTGCCAGCAGCTTTCCCGGGACAGGGAGGCCAGATACGCAGTATTTT. This codes for CASSFPGTGRPDTQYF.

This chain connects TRBV7-9 to TRBJ2-5, with 9 nucleotides matching TRBD2. The junction had 6 bases not matched to a gene; V was cut back by 2 bases and J by 2 bases. CDR1 and CDR2 (germline): SEHNR, FQNEAQ (reference sequence). This CDR3 spans 16 amino acids. DNA of the CDR3: TGTGCCAGCAGCTTATTAGCGGGAGTTCGGCAAGAGACCCAGTACTTC. This codes for CASSLLAGVRQETQYF.

This clone showed up just a few times. V is TRBV27 and J is TRBJ2-7; 11 bases are a match to TRBD2. CDR3 length: 16 amino acids. The V gene end was trimmed by 4 bases and the J gene end by 2 bases; junction bases not matched to a gene: 7. CDR1 is MNHEY, CDR2 SMNVEV, per germline (reference sequence). In nucleotides, the CDR3 is TGTGCCAGCAGTTCCTACTCTAGCGGGAGGCCCTACGAGCAGTACTTC. Amino acids: CASSSYSSGRPYEQYF.